Here is one T cell receptor beta chain with its context. CDR3 length: 14 residues. Germline lookup yields CDR1 SGHDT and CDR2 YYEEEE. V gave up 5 bases and J gave up 2 bases, with 14 bases separating them. The source of the sample is a study of T cells in Graves' hyperthyroidism and ophthalmopathy. Regions amplified from RNA transcripts were the TCR beta CDR3 regions. Carried out on the TCR CDR3, a first-round RT-PCR used the HTBI primer set. In TCRdb, the multiplex PCR reads were re-called with MiXCR into one record per CDR3 protein. This sample has roughly 580,000 distinct CDR3 sequences, with about 45% found just once. Over 18 months, lack of ophthalmopathy progression marked Graves' hyperthyroidism as stable.

Sample: peripheral blood or thyroid tissue (not recorded which). This receptor was taken from a woman between 18 and 29 years old with Graves' hyperthyroidism. The chain has TRBV5-6 and TRBJ2-7; possibly TRBD2 for D (6 bases). CDR3: CASSEASATYEQYF. CDR3 coding DNA: TGTGCCAGCAGTGAAGCTAGCGCCACCTACGAGCAGTACTTC.